This T cell receptor (beta chain) stems from a study of shared clonotypes between healthy human individuals. Study-level results: Despite large depth, rarefaction showed incomplete sorted-subset sequencing.

Donors were healthy HIV-negative adults without recent acute infections or vaccinations. Only in-frame clones appear in the TCRdb table, and some are missing; sequencing was by immunoSEQ multiplex PCR. Of roughly 1,100,000 clones listed, roughly 75% are singletons. Comments on this clone: Its antigen is as yet unknown.

The germline V and J ends were trimmed by 5 bases and 7 bases, with 9 bases remaining between them. This CDR3 contains 13 residues. Germline V lookup: CDR1 MNHNS, CDR2 SASEGT. The clonotype comes from a man aged 18 to 30 in good health. Sequenced sample: memory CD4+ T cells sorted from blood. The subset: CD45RA-negative fraction. The chain has TRBV6-1 and TRBJ1-6; a possible D gene is TRBD1 (5 bases). The CDR3 nucleotides read TGTGCCAGCAGTTTAGGGGACAATTCACCCCTCCACTTT. Amino acids: CASSLGDNSPLHF.